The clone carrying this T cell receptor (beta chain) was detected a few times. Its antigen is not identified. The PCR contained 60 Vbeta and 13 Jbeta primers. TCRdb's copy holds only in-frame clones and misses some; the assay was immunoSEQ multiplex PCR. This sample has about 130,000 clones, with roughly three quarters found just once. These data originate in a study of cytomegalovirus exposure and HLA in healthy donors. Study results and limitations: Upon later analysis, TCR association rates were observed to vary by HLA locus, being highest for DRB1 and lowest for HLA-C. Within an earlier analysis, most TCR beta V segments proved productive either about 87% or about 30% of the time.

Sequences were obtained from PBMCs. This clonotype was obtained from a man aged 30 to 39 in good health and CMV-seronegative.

This CDR3 is CASSLWLAGGSTDTQYF. The DNA of the CDR3 is TGTGCCAGCAGCTTGTGGCTAGCGGGAGGGTCCACAGATACGCAGTATTTT. The chain combines TRBV5-4 with TRBJ2-3; 12 nucleotides match TRBD2. Germline CDR1 SGHNT, CDR2 YYREEE (reference sequence). This CDR3 spans 17 amino acids. V lost 1 base and J lost 2; bases outside the gene matches: 5. Filled out from reference TRBV5-4 and TRBJ2-3, the complete variable domain reads ETGVTQSPTHLIKTRGQQVTLRCSSQSGHNTVSWYQQALGQGPQFIFQYYREEENGRGNFPPRFSGLQFPNYSSELNVNALELDDSALYLCASSLWLAGGSTDTQYFGPGTRLTVL.